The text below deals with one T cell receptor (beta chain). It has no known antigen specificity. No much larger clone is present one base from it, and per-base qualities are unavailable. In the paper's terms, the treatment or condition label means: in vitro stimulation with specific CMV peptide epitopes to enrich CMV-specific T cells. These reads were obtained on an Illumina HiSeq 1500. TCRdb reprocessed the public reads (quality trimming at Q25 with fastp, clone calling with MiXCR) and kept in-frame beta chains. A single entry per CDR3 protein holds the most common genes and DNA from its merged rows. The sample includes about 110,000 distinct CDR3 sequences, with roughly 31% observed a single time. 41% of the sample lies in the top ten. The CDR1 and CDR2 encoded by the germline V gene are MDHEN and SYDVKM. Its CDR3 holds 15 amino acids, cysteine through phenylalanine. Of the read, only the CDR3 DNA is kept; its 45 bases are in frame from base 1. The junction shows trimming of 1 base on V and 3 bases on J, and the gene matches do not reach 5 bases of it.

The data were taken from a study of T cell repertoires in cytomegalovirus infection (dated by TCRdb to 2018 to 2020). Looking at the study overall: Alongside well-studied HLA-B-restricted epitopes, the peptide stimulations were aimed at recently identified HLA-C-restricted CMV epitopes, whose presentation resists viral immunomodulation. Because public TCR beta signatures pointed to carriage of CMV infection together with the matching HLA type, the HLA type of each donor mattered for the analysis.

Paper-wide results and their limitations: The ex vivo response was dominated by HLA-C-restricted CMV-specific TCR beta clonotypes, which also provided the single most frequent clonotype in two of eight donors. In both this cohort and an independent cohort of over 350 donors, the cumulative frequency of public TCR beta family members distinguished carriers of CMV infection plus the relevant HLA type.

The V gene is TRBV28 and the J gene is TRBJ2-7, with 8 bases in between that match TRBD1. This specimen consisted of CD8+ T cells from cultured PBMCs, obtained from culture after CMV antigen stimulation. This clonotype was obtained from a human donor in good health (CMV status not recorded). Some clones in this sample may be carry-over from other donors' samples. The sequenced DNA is TGTGCCAGCAGTTTATACCAGGGGGCTAACTACGAGCAGTACTTC. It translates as CASSLYQGANYEQYF.